A selection of T cell receptor beta chains follows, all from one sample in a study of blood T cells in healthy people across ages. A single record per CDR3 protein comes from TCRdb applying MiXCR to the 5' RACE reads. This table has about a million distinct CDR3 sequences, less than 45% appearing once. The sample taken for sequencing was blood. The receptors shown here come from a man in his late teens or twenties in good health. Each CDR3 is given with its conserved first and last residue. A D gene is named only where the DNA matches it firmly. The size field is filled for only some rows; it gives once, few, many or a size class.

V gene: TRBV12-3/TRBV12-4
J gene: TRBJ1-2
CDR3 length: 15
D gene: TRBD1
clone size: .
CDR3 DNA: TGTGCCAGCAGTTCCCTCAGGGGGCCTGGCTATGGCTACACCTTC
CDR3 protein: CASSSLRGPGYGYTF

V gene: TRBV12-3/TRBV12-4
J gene: TRBJ2-3
CDR3 length: 13
D gene: .
clone size: few
CDR3 DNA: TGTGCCAGCGGTAGTGGGGCGGCTGGTACGCAGTATTTT
CDR3 protein: CASGSGAAGTQYF

V gene: TRBV4-3
J gene: TRBJ1-4
CDR3 length: 15
D gene: TRBD1
clone size: once
CDR3 DNA: TGCGCCAGCGGCTATCACAGGGGGGGGCCCGAAAAACTGTTTTTT
CDR3 protein: CASGYHRGGPEKLFF

V gene: TRBV6-4
J gene: TRBJ1-5
CDR3 length: 15
D gene: .
clone size: .
CDR3 DNA: TGTGCCGGCAGCCCCGACAGTACCGGAGGTCAGCCCCAGCATTTT
CDR3 protein: CAGSPDSTGGQPQHF

V gene: TRBV5-1
J gene: TRBJ1-2
CDR3 length: 16
D gene: .
clone size: few
CDR3 DNA: TGCGCCAGCAGCTTGAATGTCAGAATTTATAACTATGGCTACACCTTC
CDR3 protein: CASSLNVRIYNYGYTF

V gene: TRBV12-3/TRBV12-4
J gene: TRBJ2-1
CDR3 length: 18
D gene: .
clone size: .
CDR3 DNA: TGTGCCAGCAGCTCAACTACTGGACCCTCGAGAGGGCACAATGAGCAGTTCTTC
CDR3 protein: CASSSTTGPSRGHNEQFF

V gene: TRBV5-1
J gene: TRBJ2-3
CDR3 length: 17
D gene: TRBD1
clone size: few
CDR3 DNA: TGCGCCAGCAGCCCGGGAACAGGGGGTGGTAGCACAGATACGCAGTATTTT
CDR3 protein: CASSPGTGGGSTDTQYF

V gene: TRBV12-3/TRBV12-4
J gene: TRBJ2-7
CDR3 length: 18
D gene: TRBD2
clone size: few
CDR3 DNA: TGTGCCAGCGCTACCTCCGGGAGGGGCAGGTCACCAACCTACGAGCAGTACTTC
CDR3 protein: CASATSGRGRSPTYEQYF

V gene: TRBV6-5
J gene: TRBJ2-3
CDR3 length: 13
D gene: .
clone size: .
CDR3 DNA: TGTGCCAGCAGTTACTCCCTCCCAGATACGCAGTATTTT
CDR3 protein: CASSYSLPDTQYF

V gene: TRBV28
J gene: TRBJ1-2
CDR3 length: 15
D gene: .
clone size: .
CDR3 DNA: TGTGCCAGCAGTTTAATCCAACACTTTAACTATGGCTACACCTTC
CDR3 protein: CASSLIQHFNYGYTF

V gene: TRBV4-3
J gene: TRBJ1-6
CDR3 length: 17
D gene: .
clone size: .
CDR3 DNA: TGCGCCAGCAGCCAAGTCTTGAGGACAGAGCTCTATTCACCCCTCCACTTT
CDR3 protein: CASSQVLRTELYSPLHF

V gene: TRBV20-1
J gene: TRBJ2-5
CDR3 length: 14
D gene: TRBD2
clone size: .
CDR3 DNA: TGCAGTGCTGACACTGGACTAGCGTATGGTGAGCAGTACTTC
CDR3 protein: CSADTGLAYGEQYF

V gene: TRBV25-1
J gene: TRBJ1-2
CDR3 length: 14
D gene: .
clone size: few
CDR3 DNA: TGTGCCAGCAGTGCGGGGAGCCCTAACTATGGCTACACCTTC
CDR3 protein: CASSAGSPNYGYTF

V gene: TRBV12-3/TRBV12-4
J gene: TRBJ1-4
CDR3 length: 13
D gene: TRBD1
clone size: few
CDR3 DNA: TGTGCCAGCAGTCCGACAGGGCAGGAAAAACTGTTTTTT
CDR3 protein: CASSPTGQEKLFF

V gene: TRBV9
J gene: TRBJ2-4
CDR3 length: 18
D gene: TRBD2
clone size: .
CDR3 DNA: TGTGCCAGCAGCGTAGGGCTAGCGGGGGCCGCACACTACAATGAGCAGTACTTC
CDR3 protein: CASSVGLAGAAHYNEQYF

V gene: TRBV6-5
J gene: TRBJ1-1
CDR3 length: 14
D gene: .
clone size: .
CDR3 DNA: TGTGCCAGCAGACCGGACACATCGAACACTGAAGCTTTCTTT
CDR3 protein: CASRPDTSNTEAFF

V gene: TRBV7-2
J gene: TRBJ2-7
CDR3 length: 13
D gene: TRBD2
clone size: .
CDR3 DNA: TGTGCCAGCAGCTTCCGGGCGGGGGAACCGCAGTACTTC
CDR3 protein: CASSFRAGEPQYF

V gene: TRBV7-6
J gene: TRBJ2-1
CDR3 length: 18
D gene: TRBD2
clone size: .
CDR3 DNA: TGTGCCAGCAGCTTAAAGTCCACCGGGACTAGCGTTTACAATGAGCAGTTCTTC
CDR3 protein: CASSLKSTGTSVYNEQFF

V gene: TRBV10-3
J gene: TRBJ2-3
CDR3 length: 15
D gene: .
clone size: few
CDR3 DNA: TGTGCCATCAGTTCCGCGGGGGCCAGCACAGATACGCAGTATTTT
CDR3 protein: CAISSAGASTDTQYF

V gene: TRBV20-1
J gene: TRBJ2-3
CDR3 length: 15
D gene: TRBD2
clone size: many
CDR3 DNA: TGCAGTGCTAGAGGTGAACAGCGGGGAACAGATACGCAGTATTTT
CDR3 protein: CSARGEQRGTDTQYF

V gene: TRBV6-1
J gene: TRBJ1-2
CDR3 length: 17
D gene: .
clone size: .
CDR3 DNA: TGTGCCAGCAGTGAAGTGGTATTCAGGGTGCCCAACTATGGCTACACCTTC
CDR3 protein: CASSEVVFRVPNYGYTF

V gene: TRBV5-1
J gene: TRBJ2-1
CDR3 length: 15
D gene: .
clone size: once
CDR3 DNA: TGCGCCAGCAGCTTAACCACAGCTAGGTACAATGAGCAGTTCTTC
CDR3 protein: CASSLTTARYNEQFF